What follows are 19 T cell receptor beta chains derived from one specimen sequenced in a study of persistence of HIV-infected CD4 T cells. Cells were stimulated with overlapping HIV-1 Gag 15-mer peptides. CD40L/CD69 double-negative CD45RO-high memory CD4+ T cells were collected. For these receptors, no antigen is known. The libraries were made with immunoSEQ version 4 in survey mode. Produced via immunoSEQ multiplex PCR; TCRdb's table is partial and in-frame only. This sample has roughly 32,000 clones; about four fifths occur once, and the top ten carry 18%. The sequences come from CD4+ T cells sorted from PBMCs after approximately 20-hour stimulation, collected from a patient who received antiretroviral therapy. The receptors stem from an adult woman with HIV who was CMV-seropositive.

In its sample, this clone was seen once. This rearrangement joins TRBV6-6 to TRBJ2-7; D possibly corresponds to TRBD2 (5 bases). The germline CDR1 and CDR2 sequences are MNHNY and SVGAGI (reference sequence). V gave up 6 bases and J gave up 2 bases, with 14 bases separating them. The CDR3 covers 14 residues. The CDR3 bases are TGTGCCAGCAGGAGGGCCCTGGGTACCTACGAGCAGTACTTC. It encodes CASRRALGTYEQYF.

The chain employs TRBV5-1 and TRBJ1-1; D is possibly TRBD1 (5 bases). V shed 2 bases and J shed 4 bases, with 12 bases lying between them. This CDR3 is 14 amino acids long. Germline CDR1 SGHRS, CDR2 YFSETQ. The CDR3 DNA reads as TGCGCCAGCAGCTTAGACGGGGCAACCACTGAAGCTTTCTTT. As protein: CASSLDGATTEAFF.

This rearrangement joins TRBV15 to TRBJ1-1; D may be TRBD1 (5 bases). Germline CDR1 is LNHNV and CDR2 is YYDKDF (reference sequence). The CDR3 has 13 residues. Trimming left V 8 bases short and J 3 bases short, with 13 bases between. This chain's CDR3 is CATRQYQYTEAFF. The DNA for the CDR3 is TGTGCCACCCGACAGTACCAATACACTGAAGCTTTCTTT. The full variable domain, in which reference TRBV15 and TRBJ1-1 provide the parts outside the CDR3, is DAMVIQNPRYQVTQFGKPVTLSCSQTLNHNVMYWYQQKSSQAPKLLFHYYDKDFNNEADTPDNFQSRRPNTSFCFLDIRSPGLGDTAMYLCATRQYQYTEAFFGQGTRLTVV.

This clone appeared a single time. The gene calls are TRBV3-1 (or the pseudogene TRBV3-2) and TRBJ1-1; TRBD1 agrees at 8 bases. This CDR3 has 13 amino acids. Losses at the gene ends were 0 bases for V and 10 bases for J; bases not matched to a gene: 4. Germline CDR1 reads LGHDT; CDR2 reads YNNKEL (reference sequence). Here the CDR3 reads CASSQDRQGAAFF. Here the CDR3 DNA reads TGTGCCAGCAGCCAAGATCGGCAGGGGGCAGCTTTCTTT.

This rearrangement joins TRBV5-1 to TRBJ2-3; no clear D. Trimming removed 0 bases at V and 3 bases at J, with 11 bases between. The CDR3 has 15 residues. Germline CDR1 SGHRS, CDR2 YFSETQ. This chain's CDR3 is CASSLAGTLTDTQYF. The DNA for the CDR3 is TGCGCCAGCAGCTTGGCTGGAACGTTAACAGATACGCAGTATTTT.

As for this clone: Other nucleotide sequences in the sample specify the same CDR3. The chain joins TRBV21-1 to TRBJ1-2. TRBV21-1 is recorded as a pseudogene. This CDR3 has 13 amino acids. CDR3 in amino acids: CASSKGGGPGYTF. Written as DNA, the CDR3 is TGTGCCAGCAGCAAAGGGGGGGGTCCTGGCTACACCTTC.

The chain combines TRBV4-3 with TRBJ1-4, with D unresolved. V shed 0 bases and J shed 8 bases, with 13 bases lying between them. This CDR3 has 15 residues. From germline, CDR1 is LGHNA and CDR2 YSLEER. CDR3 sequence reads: CASSQERFDREKLFF. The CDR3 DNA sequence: TGCGCCAGCAGCCAAGAAAGGTTTGACCGGGAAAAACTGTTTTTT.

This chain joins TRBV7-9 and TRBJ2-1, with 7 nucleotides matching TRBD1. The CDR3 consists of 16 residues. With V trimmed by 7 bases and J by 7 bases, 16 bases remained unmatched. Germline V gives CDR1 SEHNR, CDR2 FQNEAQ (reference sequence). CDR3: CASTAIGRDRVNEQFF. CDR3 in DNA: TGTGCCAGCACCGCTATCGGCCGGGACAGAGTAAATGAGCAGTTCTTC. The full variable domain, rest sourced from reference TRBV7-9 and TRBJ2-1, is DTGVSQNPRHKITKRGQNVTFRCDPISEHNRLYWYRQTLGQGPEFLTYFQNEAQLEKSRLLSDRFSAERPKGSFSTLEIQRTEQGDSAMYLCASTAIGRDRVNEQFFGPGTRLTVL.

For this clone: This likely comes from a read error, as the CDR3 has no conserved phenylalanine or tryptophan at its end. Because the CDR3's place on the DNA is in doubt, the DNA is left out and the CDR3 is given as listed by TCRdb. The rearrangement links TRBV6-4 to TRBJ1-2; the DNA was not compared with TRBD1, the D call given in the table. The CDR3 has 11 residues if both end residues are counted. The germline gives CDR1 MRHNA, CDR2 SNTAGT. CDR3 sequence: CASSHIRDRAI.

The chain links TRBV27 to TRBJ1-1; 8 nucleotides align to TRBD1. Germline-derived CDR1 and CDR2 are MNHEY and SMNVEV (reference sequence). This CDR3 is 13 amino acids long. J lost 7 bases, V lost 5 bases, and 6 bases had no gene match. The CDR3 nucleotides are TGTGCCAGCAGTCAATTCAGGGGGCGTGAAGCTTTCTTT. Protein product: CASSQFRGREAFF.

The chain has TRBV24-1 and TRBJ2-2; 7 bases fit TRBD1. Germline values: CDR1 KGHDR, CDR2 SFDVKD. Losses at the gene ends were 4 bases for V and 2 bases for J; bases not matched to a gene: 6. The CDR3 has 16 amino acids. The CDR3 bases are TGTGCCACCAGTGACGCGGACAGGTTAAACACCGGGGAGCTGTTTTTT. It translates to CATSDADRLNTGELFF.

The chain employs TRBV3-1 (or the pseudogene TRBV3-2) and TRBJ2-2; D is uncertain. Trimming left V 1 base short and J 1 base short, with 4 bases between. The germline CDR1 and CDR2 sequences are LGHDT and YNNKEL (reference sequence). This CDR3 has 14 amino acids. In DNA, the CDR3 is TGTGCCAGCAGCCAAGGAGTGAACACCGGGGAGCTGTTTTTT. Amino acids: CASSQGVNTGELFF.

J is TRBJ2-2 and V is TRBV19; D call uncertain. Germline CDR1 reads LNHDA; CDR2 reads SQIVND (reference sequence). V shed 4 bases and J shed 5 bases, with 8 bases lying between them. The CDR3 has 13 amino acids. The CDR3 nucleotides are TGTGCCAGTAGTAAAAGGGCTACCGGGGAGCTGTTTTTT. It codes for CASSKRATGELFF.

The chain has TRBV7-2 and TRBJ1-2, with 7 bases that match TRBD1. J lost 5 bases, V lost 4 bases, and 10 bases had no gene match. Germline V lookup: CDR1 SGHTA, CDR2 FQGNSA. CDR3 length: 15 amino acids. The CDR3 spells CASSSTGTFRYGYTF. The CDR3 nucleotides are TGTGCCAGCAGCTCGACAGGGACTTTCCGGTATGGCTACACCTTC.

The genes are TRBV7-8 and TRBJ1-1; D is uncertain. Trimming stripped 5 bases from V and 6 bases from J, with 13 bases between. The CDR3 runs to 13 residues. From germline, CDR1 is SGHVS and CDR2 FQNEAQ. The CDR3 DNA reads TGTGCCAGCAGCCCCGGGGAGGTGGCTGAAGCTTTCTTT. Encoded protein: CASSPGEVAEAFF.

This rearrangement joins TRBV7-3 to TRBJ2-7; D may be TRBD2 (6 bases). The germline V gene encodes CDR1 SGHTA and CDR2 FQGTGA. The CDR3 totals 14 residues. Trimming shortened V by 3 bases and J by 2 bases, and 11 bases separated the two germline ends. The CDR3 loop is CASSFGGSPYEQYF. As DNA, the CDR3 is TGTGCCAGCAGCTTTGGGGGGAGCCCCTACGAGCAGTACTTC.

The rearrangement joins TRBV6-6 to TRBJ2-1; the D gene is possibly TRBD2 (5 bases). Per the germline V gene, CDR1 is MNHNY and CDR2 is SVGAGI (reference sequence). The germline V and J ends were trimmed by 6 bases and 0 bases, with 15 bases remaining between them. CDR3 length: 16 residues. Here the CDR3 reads CASSRGRGGSYNEQFF. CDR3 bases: TGTGCCAGCAGCCGCGGACGTGGAGGCTCCTACAATGAGCAGTTCTTC.

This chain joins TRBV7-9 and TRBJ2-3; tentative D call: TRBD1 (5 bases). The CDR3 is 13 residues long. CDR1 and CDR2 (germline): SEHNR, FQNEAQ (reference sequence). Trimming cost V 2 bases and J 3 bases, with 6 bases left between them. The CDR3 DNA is TGTGCCAGCAGCTTACCAGGGACAGATACGCAGTATTTT. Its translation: CASSLPGTDTQYF.

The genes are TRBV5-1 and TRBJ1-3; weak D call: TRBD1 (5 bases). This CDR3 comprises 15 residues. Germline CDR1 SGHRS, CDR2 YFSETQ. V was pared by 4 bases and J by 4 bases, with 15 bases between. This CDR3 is CASSLGRGDGNTIYF. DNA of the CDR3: TGCGCCAGCAGCCTCGGTCGGGGGGACGGAAACACCATATATTTT.